This T cell receptor (beta chain) was profiled in a study of blood T cell repertoires in COVID-19. Turning to the study itself: Sources were T cells, B-cell-depleted T cells, or PBMCs; the material itself was cDNA or gDNA.

Produced via immunoSEQ multiplex PCR; TCRdb's table is partial and in-frame only. This table has approximately 350,000 clones, 83% appearing once. Participants spanned ages about 18 to 90 years and resided in over 20 US areas. Allocation to cohorts depended on clinical history reported by the participants. The V end lost 8 bases, the J end lost 10 bases, and 14 bases lay between the germline ends. The CDR3 length is 11 residues. The specimen was PBMCs or T cells enriched from blood (not recorded which). The rearrangement uses TRBV23-1 and TRBJ1-1; TRBD1 might be the D (6 bases). TRBV23-1 belongs to the ORF category, with a function that is uncertain. The sequence was collected from a woman between 50 and 59 years old who had recovered from COVID-19. The CDR3 loop is CASLQGGGAFF. CDR3 DNA: TGCGCCAGCCTCCAAGGGGGGGGAGCTTTCTTT.